The clone carrying this TCR beta chain was seen at least ten times. Its antigen is currently unknown. Each patient went into thyroid surgery without having received any treatment. The data were taken from a study of metastatic and nonmetastatic thyroid tumors. The wider study: Across peripheral blood and tumor or nodule tissue samples taken from malignant and benign thyroid patients, the repertoires were compared with one another. Broader study findings: The reported finding was significantly higher TCR beta diversity in malignant thyroid tumors relative to benign nodules, in blood and tumor.

Original data processing: Variation in CDR3 across clinicopathological groups served as the basis for constructing a distant-metastasis classifier in papillary thyroid cancer. With MiXCR, TCRdb called clones anew from the PCR reads. The V and J calls follow TCRdb's processing rather than the paper's. Of 16,000 or so clones in the sample, approximately 24% are singletons; the top ten hold 10% to 15%. Specimen: tumor tissue. The TCR comes from a male donor with papillary thyroid cancer or a benign thyroid nodule (not recorded which). Some clones in this sample may be carry-over from other donors' samples.

The DNA for the CDR3 is TGTGCCAGCAGTTCTTGGGGCAATACGCAGTATTTT. Its translation: CASSSWGNTQYF. The J gene is TRBJ2-3, the V gene TRBV28; the D gene is possibly TRBD1 (5 bases). CDR3 length equals 12 residues. Germline CDR1 reads MDHEN; CDR2 reads SYDVKM. The V and J ends lost 4 bases and 7 bases respectively, with 9 bases between them.